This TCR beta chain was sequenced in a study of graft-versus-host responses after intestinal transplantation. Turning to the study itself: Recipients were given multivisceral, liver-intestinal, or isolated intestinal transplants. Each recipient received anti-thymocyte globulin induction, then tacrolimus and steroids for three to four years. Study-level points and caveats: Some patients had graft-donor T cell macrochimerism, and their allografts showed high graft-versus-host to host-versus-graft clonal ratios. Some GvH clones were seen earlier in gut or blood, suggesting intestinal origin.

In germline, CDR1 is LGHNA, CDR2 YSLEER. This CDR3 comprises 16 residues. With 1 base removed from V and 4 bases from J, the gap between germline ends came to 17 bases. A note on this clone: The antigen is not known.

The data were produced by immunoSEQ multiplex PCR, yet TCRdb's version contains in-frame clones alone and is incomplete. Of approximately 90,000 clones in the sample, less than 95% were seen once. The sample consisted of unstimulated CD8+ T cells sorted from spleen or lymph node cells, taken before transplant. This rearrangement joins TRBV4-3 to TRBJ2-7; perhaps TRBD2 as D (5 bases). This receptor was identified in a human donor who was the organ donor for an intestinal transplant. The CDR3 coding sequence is TGCGCCAGCAGCCAAGGTAACGGGGTCATAGTGTACGAGCAGTACTTC. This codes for CASSQGNGVIVYEQYF.